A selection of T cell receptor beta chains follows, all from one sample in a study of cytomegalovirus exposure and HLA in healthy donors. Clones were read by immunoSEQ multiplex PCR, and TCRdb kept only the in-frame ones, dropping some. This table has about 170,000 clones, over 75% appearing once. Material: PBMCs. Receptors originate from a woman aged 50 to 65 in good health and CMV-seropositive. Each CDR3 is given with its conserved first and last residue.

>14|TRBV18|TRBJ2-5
CASSPQQGEETQYF
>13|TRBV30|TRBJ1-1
CAFRTGGGTEAFF
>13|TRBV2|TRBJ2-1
CASKERQYNEQFF
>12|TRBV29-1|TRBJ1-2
CSDKAVGHGYTF
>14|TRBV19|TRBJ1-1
CASSQRGLNTEAFF
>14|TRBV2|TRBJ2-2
CASREGTNTGELFF
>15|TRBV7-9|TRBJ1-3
CASSLRGGLRNTIYF
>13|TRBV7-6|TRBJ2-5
CASSGQEGATQYF
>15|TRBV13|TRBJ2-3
CASSFVLAGPDTQYF
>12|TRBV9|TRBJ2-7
CASSPGAYEQYF
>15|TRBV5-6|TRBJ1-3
CASSLPQSSGNTIYF
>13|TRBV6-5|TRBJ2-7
CASSYGRNYEQYF
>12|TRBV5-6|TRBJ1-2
CASSRTGNGYTF
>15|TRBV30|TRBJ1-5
CAFRDRGLSNQPQHF
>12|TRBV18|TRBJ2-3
CASSTGTDTQYF
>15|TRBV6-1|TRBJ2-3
CASSESVSFTDTQYF
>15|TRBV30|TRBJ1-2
CAWSAIGERNYGYTF
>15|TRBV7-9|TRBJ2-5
CASSLGGGAGETQYF
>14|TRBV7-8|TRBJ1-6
CASSTRVANSPLHF
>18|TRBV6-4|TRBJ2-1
CASPVVSGGSDSYNEQFF